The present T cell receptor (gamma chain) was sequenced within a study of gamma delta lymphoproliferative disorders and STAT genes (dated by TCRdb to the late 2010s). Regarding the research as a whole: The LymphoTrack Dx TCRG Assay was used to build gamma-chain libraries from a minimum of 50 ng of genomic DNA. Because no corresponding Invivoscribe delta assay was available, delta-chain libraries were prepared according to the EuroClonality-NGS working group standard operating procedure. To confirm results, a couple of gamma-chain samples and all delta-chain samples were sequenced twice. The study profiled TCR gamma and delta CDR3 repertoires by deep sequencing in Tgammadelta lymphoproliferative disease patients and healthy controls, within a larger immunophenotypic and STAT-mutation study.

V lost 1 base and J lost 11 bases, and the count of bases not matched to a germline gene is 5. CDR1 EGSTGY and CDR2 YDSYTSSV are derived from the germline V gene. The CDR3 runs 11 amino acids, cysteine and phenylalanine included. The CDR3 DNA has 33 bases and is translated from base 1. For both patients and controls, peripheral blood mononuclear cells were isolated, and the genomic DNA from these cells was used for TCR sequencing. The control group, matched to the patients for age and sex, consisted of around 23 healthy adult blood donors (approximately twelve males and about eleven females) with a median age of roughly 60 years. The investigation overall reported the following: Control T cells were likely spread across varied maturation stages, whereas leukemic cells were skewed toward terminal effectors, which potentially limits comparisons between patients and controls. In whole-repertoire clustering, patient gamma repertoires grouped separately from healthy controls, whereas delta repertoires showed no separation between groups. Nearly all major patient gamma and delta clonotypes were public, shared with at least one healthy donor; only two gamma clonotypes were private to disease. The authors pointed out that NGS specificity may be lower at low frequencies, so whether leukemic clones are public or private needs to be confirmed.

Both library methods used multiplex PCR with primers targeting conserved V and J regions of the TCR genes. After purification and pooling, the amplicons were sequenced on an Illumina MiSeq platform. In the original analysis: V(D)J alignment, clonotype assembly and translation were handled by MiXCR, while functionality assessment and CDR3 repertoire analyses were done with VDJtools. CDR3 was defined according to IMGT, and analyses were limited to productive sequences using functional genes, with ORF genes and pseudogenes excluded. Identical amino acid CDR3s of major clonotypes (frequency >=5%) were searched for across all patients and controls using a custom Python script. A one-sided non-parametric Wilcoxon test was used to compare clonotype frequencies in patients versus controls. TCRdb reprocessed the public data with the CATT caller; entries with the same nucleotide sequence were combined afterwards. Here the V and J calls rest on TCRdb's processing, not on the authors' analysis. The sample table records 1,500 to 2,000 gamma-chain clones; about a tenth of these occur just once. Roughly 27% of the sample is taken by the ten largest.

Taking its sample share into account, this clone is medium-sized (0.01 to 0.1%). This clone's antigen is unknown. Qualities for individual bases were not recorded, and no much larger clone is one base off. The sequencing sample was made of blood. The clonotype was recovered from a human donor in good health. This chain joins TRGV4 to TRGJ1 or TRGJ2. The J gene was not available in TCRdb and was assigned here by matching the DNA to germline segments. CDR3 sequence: CATWDGEEKLF. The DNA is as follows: TGTGCCACCTGGGATGGTGAGGAGAAACTCTTT.